The 12 T cell receptor beta chains in this list originate from one sample, sequenced in a study of blood T cell repertoires in COVID-19. The data were produced by immunoSEQ multiplex PCR, yet TCRdb's version contains in-frame clones alone and is incomplete. The sample has under 100,000 clones; more than 70% are singletons. Source material: peripheral blood. The source is a woman aged 60-75 years with acute or convalescent COVID-19.

V usage is TRBV7-9 and J usage is TRBJ1-2, with a weak D call TRBD1 (5 bases). Germline loops: CDR1 SEHNR, CDR2 FQNEAQ (reference sequence). The CDR3 has 15 amino acids. Trimming took 5 bases from V and 4 from J, leaving 17 bases between them. CDR3 residues: CASSLHQTVPYGYTF. The DNA for the CDR3 is TGTGCCAGCAGCCTCCACCAGACAGTCCCCTATGGCTACACCTTC.

The chain uses TRBV11-3 and TRBJ2-1, with TRBD2 as a possible D gene (6 bases). The CDR3 spans 15 residues. The germline CDR1 and CDR2 sequences are SGHNT and YENEEA. The V end lost 1 base, the J end lost 5 bases, and 12 bases lay between the germline ends. CDR3 region: CASSLAGVVNNEQFF. The CDR3 DNA follows: TGTGCCAGCAGCTTAGCGGGAGTGGTCAACAATGAGCAGTTCTTC.

The chain combines TRBV10-3 with TRBJ2-3, with a tentative D call TRBD2 (7 bases). This CDR3 comprises 13 residues. Looked up from germline, CDR1 is ENHRY and CDR2 is SYGVKD. V lost 10 bases and J 3 bases, leaving 14 bases between the germline ends. The DNA of the CDR3 is TGTGCCACCACAGGGAGGGAGACAGATACGCAGTATTTT. It yields the protein CATTGRETDTQYF.

The chain employs TRBV7-3 and TRBJ2-1; 9 nucleotides match TRBD1. V lost 0 bases to trimming and J lost 9 bases; unmatched junction nucleotides: 9. The CDR3 totals 16 residues. CDR1 SGHTA and CDR2 FQGTGA come from the germline V gene. CDR3 sequence reads: CASSLTGQGTSGEQFF. The CDR3 DNA is TGTGCCAGCAGCTTAACAGGACAGGGGACAAGCGGTGAGCAGTTCTTC.

J is TRBJ2-3 and V is TRBV19; 8 nucleotides agree with TRBD1. CDR3 size: 14 residues. Germline V CDR1 and CDR2: LNHDA, SQIVND (reference sequence). V gave up 6 bases and J gave up 3 bases; unmatched junction bases: 5. The CDR3 region is CASSMDRATDTQYF. The CDR3 coding sequence is TGTGCCAGTAGCATGGACAGGGCAACAGATACGCAGTATTTT.

The chain uses TRBV5-4 and TRBJ2-2; 10 positions agree with TRBD1. Germline trimming cut 6 bases from V and 0 bases from J; bases unmatched to any gene: 2. Germline CDR1 and CDR2: SGHNT and YYREEE (reference sequence). This CDR3 spans 15 amino acids. For the CDR3, the DNA is TGTGCCAGCAACGGACAGGGGGCGAACACCGGGGAGCTGTTTTTT. It translates to CASNGQGANTGELFF.

The rearrangement uses TRBV5-1 and TRBJ2-1; TRBD1 matches at 11 bases. This CDR3 contains 16 residues. Germline assignment: CDR1 SGHRS and CDR2 YFSETQ. The V segment lost 4 bases and the J segment 1 base; nucleotides outside the gene matches: 4. The DNA of the CDR3 is TGCGCCAGCAGCCCGGGGGACAGGGGGTCCTACAATGAGCAGTTCTTC. Translated: CASSPGDRGSYNEQFF.

The V call is TRBV19, the J call TRBJ1-3; the match to TRBD1 covers 7 bases. Germline CDR1 reads LNHDA; CDR2 reads SQIVND (reference sequence). The CDR3 is 18 residues long. V shed 7 bases and J 4 bases; nucleotides not matched to a gene: 19. The CDR3 reads CASKGFGTGASSGNTIYF. The CDR3 nucleotides read TGTGCCAGTAAGGGGTTTGGAACAGGGGCTTCCTCAGGAAACACCATATATTTT.

The chain joins TRBV4-3 to TRBJ1-4; perhaps TRBD1 as D (6 bases). Trimming removed 2 bases from V and 4 bases from J, with 8 bases in between. This CDR3 has 14 residues. Per germline, CDR1 LGHNA and CDR2 YSLEER. DNA of the CDR3: TGCGCCAGCAGCCAACAGGGGTTTAATGAAAAACTGTTTTTT. Translated, it gives CASSQQGFNEKLFF.

This clone came up once. The chain recombines TRBV6-1 with TRBJ1-2; D is undetermined. The ends were cut back, 1 base at V and 4 bases at J, with 7 bases in the middle. The germline V gene encodes CDR1 MNHNS and CDR2 SASEGT. The CDR3 has 13 residues. The CDR3 coding sequence is TGTGCCAGCAGTGAAGGACACCTCTATGGCTACACCTTC. Translating gives CASSEGHLYGYTF.

This rearrangement joins TRBV25-1 to TRBJ1-1; D might be TRBD1 (6 bases). This CDR3 has 12 amino acids. Germline V gene sequence: CDR1 MGHDK, CDR2 SYGVNS. Trimming removed 5 bases from V and 9 bases from J, with 13 bases in between. The CDR3 reads CASSKGQGKAFF. The CDR3 DNA reads as TGTGCCAGCAGTAAGGGGCAGGGGAAAGCTTTCTTT.

CDR3 sequence (DNA): TGTGCCACCGGACAGGGCACGGAGTATAGCAATCAGCCCCAGCATTTT. It encodes CATGQGTEYSNQPQHF. The rearrangement joins TRBV5-8 to TRBJ1-5, with 8 nucleotides matching TRBD1. Germline V gives CDR1 SGHTS, CDR2 YDEGEE. V shed 9 bases, J shed 0 bases, and the junction held 11 bases outside the gene matches. The CDR3 runs to 16 residues. Based on the CDR3 plus reference TRBV5-8 and TRBJ1-5, the full variable domain is EAGVTQSPTHLIKTRGQQATLRCSPISGHTSVYWYQQALGLGLQFLLWYDEGEERNRGNFPPRFSGRQFPNYSSELNVNALELEDSALYLCATGQGTEYSNQPQHFGDGTRLSIL.